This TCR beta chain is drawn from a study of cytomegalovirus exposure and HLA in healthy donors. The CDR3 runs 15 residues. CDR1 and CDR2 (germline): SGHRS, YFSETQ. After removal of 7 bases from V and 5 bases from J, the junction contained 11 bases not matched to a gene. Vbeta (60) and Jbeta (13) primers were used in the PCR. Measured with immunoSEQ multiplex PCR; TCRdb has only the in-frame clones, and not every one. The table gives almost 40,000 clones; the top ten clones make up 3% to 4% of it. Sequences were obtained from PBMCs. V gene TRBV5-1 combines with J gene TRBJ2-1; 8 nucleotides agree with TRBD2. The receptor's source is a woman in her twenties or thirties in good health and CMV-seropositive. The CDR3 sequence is CASEKGGAGDNEQFF. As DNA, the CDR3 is TGCGCCAGCGAAAAAGGGGGAGCGGGGGACAATGAGCAGTTCTTC.